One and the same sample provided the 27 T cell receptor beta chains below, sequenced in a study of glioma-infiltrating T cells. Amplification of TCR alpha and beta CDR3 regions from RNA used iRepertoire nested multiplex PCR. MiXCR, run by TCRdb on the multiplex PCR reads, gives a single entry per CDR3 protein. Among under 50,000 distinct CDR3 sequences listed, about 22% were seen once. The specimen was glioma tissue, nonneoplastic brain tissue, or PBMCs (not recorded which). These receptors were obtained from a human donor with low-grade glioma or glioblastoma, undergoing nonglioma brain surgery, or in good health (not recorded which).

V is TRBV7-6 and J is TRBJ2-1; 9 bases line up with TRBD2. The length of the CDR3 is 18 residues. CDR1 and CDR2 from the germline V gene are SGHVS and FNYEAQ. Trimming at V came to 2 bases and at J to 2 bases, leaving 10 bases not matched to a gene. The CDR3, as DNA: TGTGCCAGCAGCTTATCGGTGGTAGCGGGGGATGCCTACAATGAGCAGTTCTTC. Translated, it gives CASSLSVVAGDAYNEQFF.

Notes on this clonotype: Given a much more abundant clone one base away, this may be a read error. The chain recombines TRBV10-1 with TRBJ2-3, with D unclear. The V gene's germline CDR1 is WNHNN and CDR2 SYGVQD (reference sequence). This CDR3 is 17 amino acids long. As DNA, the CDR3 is TGCGCCAGCAGTGAGTCGTGGGCCAGTTACGGCACAGATAAGCAGTATTTT. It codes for CASSESWASYGTDKQYF.

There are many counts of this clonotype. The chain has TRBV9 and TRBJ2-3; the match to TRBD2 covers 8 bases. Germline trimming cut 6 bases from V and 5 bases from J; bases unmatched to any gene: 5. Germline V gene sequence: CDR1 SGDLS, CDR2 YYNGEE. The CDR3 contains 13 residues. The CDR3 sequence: CASTGGPGDTQYF. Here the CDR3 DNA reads TGTGCCAGCACGGGAGGGCCTGGAGATACGCAGTATTTT. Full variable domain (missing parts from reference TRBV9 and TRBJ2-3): DSGVTQTPKHLITATGQRVTLRCSPRSGDLSVYWYQQSLDQGLQFLIQYYNGEERAKGNILERFSAQQFPDLHSELNLSSLELGDSALYFCASTGGPGDTQYFGPGTRLTVL.

The CDR3 DNA follows: TGTGCCAGCAGTTTAGGGACAGGGGCTTACGAGCAGTACTTC. This sequence encodes CASSLGTGAYEQYF. The rearrangement joins TRBV12-3 or TRBV12-4 to TRBJ2-7, with TRBD1 matching 9 bases. CDR3 length equals 14 residues. Germline trimming cut 1 base from V and 4 bases from J; bases unmatched to any gene: 2.

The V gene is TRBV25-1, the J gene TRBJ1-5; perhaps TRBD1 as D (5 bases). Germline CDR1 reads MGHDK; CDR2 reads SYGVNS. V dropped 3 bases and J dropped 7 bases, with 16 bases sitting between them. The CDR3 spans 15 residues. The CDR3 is CASSEGGGIDQPQHF. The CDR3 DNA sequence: TGTGCCAGCAGTGAGGGGGGAGGGATAGACCAGCCCCAGCATTTT.

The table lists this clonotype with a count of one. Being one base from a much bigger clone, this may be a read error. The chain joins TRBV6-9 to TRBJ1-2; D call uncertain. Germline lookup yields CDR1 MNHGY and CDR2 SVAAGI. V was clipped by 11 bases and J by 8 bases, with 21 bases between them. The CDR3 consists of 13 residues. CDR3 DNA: TGTGCCGTCAGTGAGTCGAACCTGGGAGGCTACACCTTC. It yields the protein CAVSESNLGGYTF.

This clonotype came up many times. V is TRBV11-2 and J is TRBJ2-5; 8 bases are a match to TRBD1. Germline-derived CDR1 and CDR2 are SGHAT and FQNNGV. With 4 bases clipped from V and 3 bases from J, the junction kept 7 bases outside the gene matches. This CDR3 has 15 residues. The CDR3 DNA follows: TGTGCCAGCAGCTCCCCCGGGACAGGCGAAGAGACCCAGTACTTC. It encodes CASSSPGTGEETQYF.

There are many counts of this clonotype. The CDR3 reads CASRPILGGAQETQYF. In nucleotides, the CDR3 is TGTGCCAGCAGGCCAATTCTCGGGGGGGCTCAAGAGACCCAGTACTTC. This sequence joins TRBV27 and TRBJ2-5; TRBD2 aligns across 8 bases. The CDR3 length is 16 residues. The V segment lost 6 bases and the J segment 2 bases; nucleotides outside the gene matches: 11. Germline CDR1 reads MNHEY; CDR2 reads SMNVEV (reference sequence).

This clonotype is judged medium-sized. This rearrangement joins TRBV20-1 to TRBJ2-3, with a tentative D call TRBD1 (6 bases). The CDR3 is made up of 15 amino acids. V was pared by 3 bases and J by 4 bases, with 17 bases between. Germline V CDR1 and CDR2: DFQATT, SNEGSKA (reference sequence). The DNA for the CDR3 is TGCAGTGCTAGTTTCTTGGACAAGGGGGCAGATACGCAGTATTTT. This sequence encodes CSASFLDKGADTQYF.

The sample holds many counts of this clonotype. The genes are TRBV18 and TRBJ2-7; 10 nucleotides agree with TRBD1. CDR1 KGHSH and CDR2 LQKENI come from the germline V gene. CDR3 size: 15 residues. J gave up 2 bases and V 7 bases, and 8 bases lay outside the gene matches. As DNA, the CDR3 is TGTGCCAGCTGTGCAGGGGGGACAGGGGCCTACGAGCAGTACTTC. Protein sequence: CASCAGGTGAYEQYF.

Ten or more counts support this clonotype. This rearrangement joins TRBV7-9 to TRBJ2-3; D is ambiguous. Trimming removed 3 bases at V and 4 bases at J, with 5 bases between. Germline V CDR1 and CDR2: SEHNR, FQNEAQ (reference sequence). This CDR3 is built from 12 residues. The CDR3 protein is CASSFQSDTQYF. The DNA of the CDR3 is TGTGCCAGCAGCTTCCAGTCAGATACGCAGTATTTT.

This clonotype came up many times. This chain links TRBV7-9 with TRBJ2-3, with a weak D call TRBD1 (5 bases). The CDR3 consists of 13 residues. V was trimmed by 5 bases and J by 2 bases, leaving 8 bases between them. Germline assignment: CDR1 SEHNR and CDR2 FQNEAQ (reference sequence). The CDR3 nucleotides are TGTGCCAGCAGCCCAGGGTTCACAGATACGCAGTATTTT. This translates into CASSPGFTDTQYF. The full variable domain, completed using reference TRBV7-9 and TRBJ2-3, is DTGVSQNPRHKITKRGQNVTFRCDPISEHNRLYWYRQTLGQGPEFLTYFQNEAQLEKSRLLSDRFSAERPKGSFSTLEIQRTEQGDSAMYLCASSPGFTDTQYFGPGTRLTVL.

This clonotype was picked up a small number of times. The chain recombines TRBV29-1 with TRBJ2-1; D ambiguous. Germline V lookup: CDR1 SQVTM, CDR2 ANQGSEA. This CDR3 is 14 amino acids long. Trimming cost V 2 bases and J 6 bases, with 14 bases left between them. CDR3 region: CSVEIEEGANEQFF. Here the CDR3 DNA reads TGCAGCGTTGAAATAGAAGAAGGAGCCAATGAGCAGTTCTTC.

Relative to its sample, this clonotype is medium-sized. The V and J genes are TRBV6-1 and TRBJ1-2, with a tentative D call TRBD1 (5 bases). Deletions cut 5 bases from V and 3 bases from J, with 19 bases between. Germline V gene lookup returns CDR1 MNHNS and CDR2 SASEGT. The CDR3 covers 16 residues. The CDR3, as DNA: TGTGCCAGCAGTCCCCCCGCCGGGACGGGGGACTATGGCTACACCTTC. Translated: CASSPPAGTGDYGYTF.

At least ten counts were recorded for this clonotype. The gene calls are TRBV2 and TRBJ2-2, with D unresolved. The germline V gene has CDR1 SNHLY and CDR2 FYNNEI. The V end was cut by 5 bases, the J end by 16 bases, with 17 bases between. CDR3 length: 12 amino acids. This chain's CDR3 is CASSLHHPRQFF. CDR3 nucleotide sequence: TGTGCCAGCAGTCTTCACCATCCACGACAGTTTTTT.

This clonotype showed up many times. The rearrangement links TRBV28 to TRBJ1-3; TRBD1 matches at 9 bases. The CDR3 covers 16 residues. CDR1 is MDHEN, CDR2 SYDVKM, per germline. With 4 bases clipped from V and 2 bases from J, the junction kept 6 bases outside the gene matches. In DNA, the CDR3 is TGTGCCAGCAGTTCTGTGACAGGGGGAACTGGAAACACCATATATTTT. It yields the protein CASSSVTGGTGNTIYF.

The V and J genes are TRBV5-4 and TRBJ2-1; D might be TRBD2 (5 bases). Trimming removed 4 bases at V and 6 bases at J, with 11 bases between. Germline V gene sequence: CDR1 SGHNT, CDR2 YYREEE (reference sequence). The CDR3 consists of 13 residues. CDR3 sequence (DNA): TGTGCCAGCAGCCCCGGACTGATCAATGAGCAGTTCTTC. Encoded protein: CASSPGLINEQFF.

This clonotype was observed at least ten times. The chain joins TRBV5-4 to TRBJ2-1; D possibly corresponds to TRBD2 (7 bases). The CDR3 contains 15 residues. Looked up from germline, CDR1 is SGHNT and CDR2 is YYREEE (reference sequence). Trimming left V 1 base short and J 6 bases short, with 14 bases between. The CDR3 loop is CASSLWLGGGNEQFF. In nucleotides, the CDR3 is TGTGCCAGCAGCTTGTGGCTGGGAGGGGGCAATGAGCAGTTCTTC.

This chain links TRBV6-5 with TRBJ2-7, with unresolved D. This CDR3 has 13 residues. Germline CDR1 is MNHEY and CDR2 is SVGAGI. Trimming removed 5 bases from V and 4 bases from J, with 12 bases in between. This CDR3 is CASSPRPPYEQYF. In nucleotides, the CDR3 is TGTGCCAGCAGTCCAAGACCTCCTTACGAGCAGTACTTC.

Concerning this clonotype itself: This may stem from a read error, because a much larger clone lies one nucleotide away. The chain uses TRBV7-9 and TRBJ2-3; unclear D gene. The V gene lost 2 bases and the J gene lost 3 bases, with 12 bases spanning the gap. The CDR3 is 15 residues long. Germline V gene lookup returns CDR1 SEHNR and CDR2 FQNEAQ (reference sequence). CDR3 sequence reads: CASSLLTSRTDTQYF. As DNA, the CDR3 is TGTGCCAGCAGCTTATTGACGTCAAGGACAGATACGCAGTATTTT.

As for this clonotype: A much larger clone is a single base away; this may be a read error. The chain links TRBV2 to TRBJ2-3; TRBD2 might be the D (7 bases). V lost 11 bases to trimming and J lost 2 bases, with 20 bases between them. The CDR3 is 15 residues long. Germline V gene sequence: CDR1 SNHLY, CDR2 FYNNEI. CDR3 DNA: TGTGCCGGCATCCACCGGGGGGCGGTCACAGATACGCAGTATTTT. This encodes CAGIHRGAVTDTQYF. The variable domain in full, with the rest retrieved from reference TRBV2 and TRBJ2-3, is EPEVTQTPSHQVTQMGQEVILRCVPISNHLYFYWYRQILGQKVEFLVSFYNNEISEKSEIFDDQFSVERPDGSNFTLKIRSTKLEDSAMYFCAGIHRGAVTDTQYFGPGTRLTVL.

Here the CDR3 reads CASSLSQGASYEQYF. The CDR3 region has the DNA TGTGCCAGCAGCTTGAGTCAGGGGGCCTCCTACGAGCAGTACTTC. This chain connects TRBV5-4 to TRBJ2-7; 8 positions agree with TRBD1. Germline CDR1 SGHNT, CDR2 YYREEE (reference sequence). Trimming at V came to 1 base and at J to 0 bases, leaving 3 bases not matched to a gene. The CDR3 consists of 15 residues.

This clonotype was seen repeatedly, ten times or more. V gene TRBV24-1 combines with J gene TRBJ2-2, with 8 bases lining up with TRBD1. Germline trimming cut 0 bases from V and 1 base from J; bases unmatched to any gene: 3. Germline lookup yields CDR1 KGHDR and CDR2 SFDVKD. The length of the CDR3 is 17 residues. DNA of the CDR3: TGTGCCACCAGTGATTTGGCGGGACAGGTGAACACCGGGGAGCTGTTTTTT. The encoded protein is CATSDLAGQVNTGELFF.

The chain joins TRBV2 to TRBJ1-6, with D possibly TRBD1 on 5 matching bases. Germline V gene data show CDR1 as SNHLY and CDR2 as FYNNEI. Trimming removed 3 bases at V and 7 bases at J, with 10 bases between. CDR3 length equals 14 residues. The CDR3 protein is CASSEEDINSPLHF. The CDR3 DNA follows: TGTGCCAGCAGTGAGGAGGACATCAATTCACCCCTCCACTTT.

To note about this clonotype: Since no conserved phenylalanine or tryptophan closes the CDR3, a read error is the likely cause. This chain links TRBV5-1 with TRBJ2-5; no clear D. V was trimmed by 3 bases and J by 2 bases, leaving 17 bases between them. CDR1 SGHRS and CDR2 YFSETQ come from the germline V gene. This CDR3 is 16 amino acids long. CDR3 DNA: TGCGCCAGCAGCTCGGAAGGTTTGGGTGAACAAGAGACCCAGTACCTC. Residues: CASSSEGLGEQETQYL.

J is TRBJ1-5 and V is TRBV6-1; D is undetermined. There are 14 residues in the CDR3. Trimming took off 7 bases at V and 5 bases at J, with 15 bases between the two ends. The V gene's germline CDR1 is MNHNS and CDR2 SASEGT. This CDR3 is CASITPDKHQPQHF. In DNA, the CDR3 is TGTGCCAGCATAACGCCCGACAAACATCAGCCCCAGCATTTT.

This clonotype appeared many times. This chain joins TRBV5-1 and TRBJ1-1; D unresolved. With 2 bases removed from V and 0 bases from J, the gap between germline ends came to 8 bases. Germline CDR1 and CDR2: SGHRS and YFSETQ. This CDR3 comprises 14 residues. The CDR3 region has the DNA TGCGCCAGCAGCTTAGCTGCCCTGAACACTGAAGCTTTCTTT. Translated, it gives CASSLAALNTEAFF. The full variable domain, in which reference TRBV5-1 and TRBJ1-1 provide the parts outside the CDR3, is KAGVTQTPRYLIKTRGQQVTLSCSPISGHRSVSWYQQTPGQGLQFLFEYFSETQRNKGNFPGRFSGRQFSNSRSEMNVSTLELGDSALYLCASSLAALNTEAFFGQGTRLTVV.